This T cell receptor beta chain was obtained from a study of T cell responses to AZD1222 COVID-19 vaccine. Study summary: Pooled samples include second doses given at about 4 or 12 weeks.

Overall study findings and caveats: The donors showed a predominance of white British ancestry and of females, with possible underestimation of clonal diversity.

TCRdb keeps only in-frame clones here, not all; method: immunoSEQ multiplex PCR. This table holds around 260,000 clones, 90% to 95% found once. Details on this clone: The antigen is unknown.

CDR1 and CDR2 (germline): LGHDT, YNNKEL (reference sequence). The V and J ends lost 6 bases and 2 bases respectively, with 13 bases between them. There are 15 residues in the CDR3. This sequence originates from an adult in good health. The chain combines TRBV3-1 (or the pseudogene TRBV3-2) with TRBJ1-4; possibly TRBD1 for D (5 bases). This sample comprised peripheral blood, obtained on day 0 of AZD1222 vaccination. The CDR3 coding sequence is TGTGCCAGCAGTCACCGGGGGTCGACTAATGAAAAACTGTTTTTT. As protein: CASSHRGSTNEKLFF.